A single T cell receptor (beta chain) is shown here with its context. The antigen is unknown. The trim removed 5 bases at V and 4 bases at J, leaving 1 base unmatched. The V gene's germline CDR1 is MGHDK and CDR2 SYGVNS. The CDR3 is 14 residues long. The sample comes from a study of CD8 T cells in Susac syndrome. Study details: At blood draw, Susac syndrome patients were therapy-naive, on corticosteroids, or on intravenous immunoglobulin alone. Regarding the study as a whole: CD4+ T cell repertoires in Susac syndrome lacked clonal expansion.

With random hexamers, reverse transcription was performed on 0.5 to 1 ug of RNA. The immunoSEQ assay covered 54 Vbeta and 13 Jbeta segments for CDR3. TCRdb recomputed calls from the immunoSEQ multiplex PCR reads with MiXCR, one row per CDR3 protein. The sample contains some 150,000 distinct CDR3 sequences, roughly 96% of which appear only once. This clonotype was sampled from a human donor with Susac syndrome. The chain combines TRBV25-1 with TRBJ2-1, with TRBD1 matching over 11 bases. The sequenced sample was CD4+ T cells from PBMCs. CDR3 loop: CASSRDRGYNEQFF. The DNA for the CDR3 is TGTGCCAGCAGTCGGGACAGGGGGTACAATGAGCAGTTCTTC.